The 10 T cell receptor beta chains reported below all come from one sample, sequenced in a study of shared clonotypes between healthy human individuals. Produced via immunoSEQ multiplex PCR; TCRdb's table is partial and in-frame only. This repertoire shows millions of clones, over 85% found once; its top ten account for about 1.1%. CD8 cells regarded as naive lacked CD45RO, were positively chosen for CCR7, and omitted terminally differentiated effector memory CD45RA+ cells. The sequenced sample was naive CD8+ T cells sorted from blood. All receptors come from a man aged 18 to 29 in good health.

J is TRBJ1-2 and V is TRBV7-9, with 9 bases identical to TRBD1. The ends lost 0 bases at V and 7 bases at J; junction bases unmatched: 6. The V gene's germline CDR1 is SEHNR and CDR2 FQNEAQ (reference sequence). The CDR3 consists of 15 residues. In nucleotides, the CDR3 is TGTGCCAGCAGCTTAGCCCGGGACAGGGCCGGTGGCTACACCTTC. Its translation: CASSLARDRAGGYTF. The full variable domain, its missing parts supplied by reference TRBV7-9 and TRBJ1-2, is DTGVSQNPRHKITKRGQNVTFRCDPISEHNRLYWYRQTLGQGPEFLTYFQNEAQLEKSRLLSDRFSAERPKGSFSTLEIQRTEQGDSAMYLCASSLARDRAGGYTFGSGTRLTVV.

This clone was seen a single time. Other DNA sequences in the same sample also yield this CDR3. This CDR3 is CASSYAGLSYEQYF. The DNA of the CDR3 is TGTGCCAGCAGTTACGCTGGCTTATCCTACGAGCAGTACTTC. The rearrangement uses TRBV6-6 and TRBJ2-7; no reliable D call. Trimming left V 2 bases short and J 1 base short, with 9 bases between. CDR3 size: 14 residues. Germline CDR1 and CDR2: MNHNY and SVGAGI (reference sequence).

The V gene is TRBV7-9, the J gene TRBJ2-5; D may be TRBD1 (6 bases). The CDR3 runs 14 residues. The V and J ends lost 6 bases and 2 bases respectively, with 13 bases between them. Germline CDR1 SEHNR, CDR2 FQNEAQ (reference sequence). DNA of the CDR3: TGTGCCAGCAGAAGATCAGGGGTACAAGAGACCCAGTACTTC. This sequence encodes CASRRSGVQETQYF.

The chain recombines TRBV6-6 with TRBJ1-2, with 8 nucleotides matching TRBD1. With 6 bases clipped from V and 5 bases from J, the junction kept 8 bases outside the gene matches. Germline CDR1 and CDR2: MNHNY and SVGAGI (reference sequence). The CDR3 runs 14 residues. For the CDR3, the DNA is TGTGCCAGCAGGGTACAGGGGGACCCGTATGGCTACACCTTC. Translating gives CASRVQGDPYGYTF.

This chain connects TRBV7-8 to TRBJ2-3, with 8 bases matching TRBD2. CDR1 and CDR2 (germline): SGHVS, FQNEAQ. V shed 10 bases and J 2 bases; nucleotides not matched to a gene: 11. The CDR3 is 15 residues long. This chain's CDR3 is CAILVSGKFTDTQYF. The CDR3, as DNA: TGTGCCATCTTAGTTAGCGGGAAGTTCACAGATACGCAGTATTTT.

The V gene is TRBV28, the J gene TRBJ2-7; 9 bases fit TRBD1. Per the germline V gene, CDR1 is MDHEN and CDR2 is SYDVKM. The trim removed 3 bases at V and 0 bases at J, leaving 9 bases unmatched. The CDR3 sequence is 17 residues long. This chain's CDR3 is CASSLALDRGTSYEQYF. The CDR3 DNA reads as TGTGCCAGCAGTTTGGCCCTGGACAGGGGCACCTCCTACGAGCAGTACTTC.

This chain joins TRBV29-1 and TRBJ1-1; a possible D gene is TRBD1 (5 bases). Germline V CDR1 and CDR2: SQVTM, ANQGSEA. Trimming shortened V by 0 bases and J by 5 bases, and 7 bases separated the two germline ends. The CDR3 consists of 12 residues. The CDR3 spells CSVEEWGTEAFF. The CDR3 DNA reads TGCAGCGTTGAAGAATGGGGGACTGAAGCTTTCTTT.

This chain connects TRBV4-3 to TRBJ2-1; 7 nucleotides line up with TRBD1. Germline V lookup: CDR1 LGHNA, CDR2 YSLEER. Trimming removed 4 bases from V and 3 bases from J; junction bases left unmatched: 6. This CDR3 contains 15 residues. The CDR3 loop reads CASSPLRDSYNEQFF. The CDR3 DNA reads as TGCGCCAGCAGCCCCCTCCGGGACAGCTACAATGAGCAGTTCTTC.

J is TRBJ2-5 and V is TRBV11-2, with D possibly matching TRBD2 (6 bases). CDR3 length equals 13 residues. The V gene lost 2 bases and the J gene lost 4 bases, with 8 bases spanning the gap. The germline gives CDR1 SGHAT, CDR2 FQNNGV. The CDR3 here is CASSLLGGETQYF. The CDR3 DNA reads as TGTGCCAGCAGCTTACTCGGGGGAGAGACCCAGTACTTC. Combining the CDR3 with reference TRBV11-2 and TRBJ2-5 gives the whole variable domain EAGVAQSPRYKIIEKRQSVAFWCNPISGHATLYWYQQILGQGPKLLIQFQNNGVVDDSQLPKDRFSAERLKGVDSTLKIQPAKLEDSAVYLCASSLLGGETQYFGPGTRLLVL.

The table lists this clone with a count of one. This sequence joins TRBV28 and TRBJ1-5; D remains unclear. This CDR3 has 15 amino acids. Trimming pared 4 bases from V and 2 bases from J, leaving 12 bases between. The germline V gene has CDR1 MDHEN and CDR2 SYDVKM. The CDR3 bases are TGTGCCAGCAGTTCCGGCCCCTGGGGCAATCAGCCCCAGCATTTT. Translating gives CASSSGPWGNQPQHF.